This T cell receptor (beta chain) stems from a study of tumor-infiltrating lymphocytes in primary liver carcinoma. Findings and caveats of the study: Reduced overlap was seen in tumor-adjacent and tumor-blood pairs versus tumor region pairs.

Concerning this clonotype itself: Antigen: not known. The junction differs from germline at one of its ends, possibly a read error.

The input was 500 ng total RNA; TCR beta cDNA was made from it with a constant-region primer. For TCR beta, libraries were produced by three nested multiplex PCR rounds using slightly modified ARM-PCR. Researchers ran the first two PCR rounds for 10 cycles each with TRBV1-TRBV30 forward primers and a C-beta reverse primer. One entry per CDR3 protein results from TCRdb running MiXCR on the multiplex PCR reads. In the table there are tens of thousands of distinct CDR3 sequences, around 77% of which are singletons. From roughly 20-30 mg of unsorted bulk tissue, DNA and RNA were co-extracted together. The germline V gene encodes CDR1 LGHNA and CDR2 YSLEER. This CDR3 comprises 17 residues.

This TCR was sampled from a man aged 40-55 years with primary liver carcinoma and hepatitis B virus infection. The chain recombines TRBV4-3 with TRBJ1-3; 10 nucleotides line up with TRBD1. Sequenced input: liver tumor tissue from sampling region 5. Subset specified: tumor region T5, tumor centre. The CDR3 region is CASNQAPGQGNGNTIYF. As DNA, the CDR3 is TGCGCCAGCAACCAAGCACCGGGACAGGGGAATGGAAACACCATATATTTT.